The clone carrying this TCR beta chain was counted at least ten times. The sample originates from a study of beta chain features in type 1 diabetes. For the study at large: Similarity in age, gender and cell yields was seen between patients and healthy donors.

As every portion of the isolated RNA was reverse transcribed, the sequencing read expressed TCRB transcripts. Some clones are missing from TCRdb's copy, which holds only in-frame ones; the method was immunoSEQ multiplex PCR. The data show fewer than 900,000 clones, roughly a sixth seen once. The sequence was collected from a young woman in good health. Sequencing was done on a sample of naive CD4+ T cells from blood.

The chain's CDR3 is CAISESGIGVGNIQYF. The DNA of the CDR3 is TGTGCCATCAGTGAGTCAGGAATAGGGGTCGGCAACATTCAGTACTTC. The chain uses TRBV10-3 and TRBJ2-4; possible D gene TRBD1, 5 bases. V was trimmed by 0 bases and J by 7 bases, leaving 16 bases between them. In germline, CDR1 is ENHRY, CDR2 SYGVKD. This CDR3 is built from 16 residues.